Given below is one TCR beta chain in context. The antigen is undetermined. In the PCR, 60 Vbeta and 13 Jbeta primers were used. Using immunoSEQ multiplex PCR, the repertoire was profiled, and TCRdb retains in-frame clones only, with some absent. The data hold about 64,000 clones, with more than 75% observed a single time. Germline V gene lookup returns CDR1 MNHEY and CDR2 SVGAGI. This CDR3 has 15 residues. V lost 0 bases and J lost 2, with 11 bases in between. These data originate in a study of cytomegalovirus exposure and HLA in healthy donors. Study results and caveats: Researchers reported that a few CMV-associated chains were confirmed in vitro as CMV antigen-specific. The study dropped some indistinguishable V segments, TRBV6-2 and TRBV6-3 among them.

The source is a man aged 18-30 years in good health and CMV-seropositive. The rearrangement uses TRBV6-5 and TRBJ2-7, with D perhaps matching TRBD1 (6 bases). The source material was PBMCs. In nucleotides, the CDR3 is TGTGCCAGCAGTTACTCGTTCGGGACAACCTACGAGCAGTACTTC. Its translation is CASSYSFGTTYEQYF.